This paragraph covers one T cell receptor beta chain sequence. Its target is unknown. This record comes from a study of cytomegalovirus exposure and HLA in healthy donors. Study-wide points: Most CMV-associated TCR beta chains were later found to appear HLA-restricted. Earlier results showed most TCR beta V segments being productive about 87% or about 30% of the time. The authors later found TCR association rates varying by HLA locus, with DRB1 most and HLA-C fewest.

A multiplex PCR was run with 60 Vbeta primers and 13 Jbeta primers. Assay: immunoSEQ multiplex PCR; the TCRdb copy retains only in-frame clones and omits some. The repertoire holds some 81,000 clones, with over 60% as singletons. Sequenced input: PBMCs. This clonotype was sampled from a woman aged 40 to 50 in good health and CMV-seropositive.

CDR3 region: CASSLSSRSSAEAFF. CDR3 DNA sequence: TGTGCCAGCAGTTTATCGTCGCGGTCGTCAGCTGAAGCTTTCTTT. The V call is TRBV27, the J call TRBJ1-1; D ambiguous. Germline CDR1 and CDR2: MNHEY and SMNVEV (reference sequence). The germline V and J ends were trimmed by 0 bases and 6 bases, with 14 bases remaining between them. The CDR3 is made up of 15 amino acids.